The source of this T cell receptor (beta chain) is a study of control samples from healthy donors and cancer patients. Trimming cost V 6 bases and J 2 bases, with 8 bases left between them. The CDR3 sequence is 13 residues long. The assay was immunoSEQ multiplex PCR, and TCRdb's table has in-frame clones only and misses some. This sample carries 140,000 to 150,000 clones, roughly 90% of them seen once, and the ten largest clones take over 4.5%. This chain connects TRBV12-3 or TRBV12-4 to TRBJ1-3, with D uncertain. Sample: blood. This sequence originates from a man aged 25-45 years in good health. In nucleotides, the CDR3 is TGTGCCAGCAGAGAGGGCCCTGGAAACACCATATATTTT. Protein: CASREGPGNTIYF.